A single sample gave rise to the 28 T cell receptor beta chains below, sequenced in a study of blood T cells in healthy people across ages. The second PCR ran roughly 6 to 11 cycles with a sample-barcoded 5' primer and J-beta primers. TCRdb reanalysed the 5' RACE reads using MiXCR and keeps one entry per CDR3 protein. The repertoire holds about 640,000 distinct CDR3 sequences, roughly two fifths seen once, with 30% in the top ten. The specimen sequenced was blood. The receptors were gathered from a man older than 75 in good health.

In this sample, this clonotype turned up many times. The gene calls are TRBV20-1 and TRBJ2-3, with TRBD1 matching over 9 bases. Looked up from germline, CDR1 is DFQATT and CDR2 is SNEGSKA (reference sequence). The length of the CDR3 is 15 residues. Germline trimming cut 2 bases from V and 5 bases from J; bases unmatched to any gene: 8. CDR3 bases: TGCAGTGCTAGATCCAACAGGGGGCAGGGAGATACGCAGTATTTT. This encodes CSARSNRGQGDTQYF.

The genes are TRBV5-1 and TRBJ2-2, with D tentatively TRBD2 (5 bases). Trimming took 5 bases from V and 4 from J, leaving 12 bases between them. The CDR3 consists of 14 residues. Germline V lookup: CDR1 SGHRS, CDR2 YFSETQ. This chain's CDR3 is CASREVPPTGELFF. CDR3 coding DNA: TGCGCCAGCAGGGAGGTTCCACCCACCGGGGAGCTGTTTTTT.

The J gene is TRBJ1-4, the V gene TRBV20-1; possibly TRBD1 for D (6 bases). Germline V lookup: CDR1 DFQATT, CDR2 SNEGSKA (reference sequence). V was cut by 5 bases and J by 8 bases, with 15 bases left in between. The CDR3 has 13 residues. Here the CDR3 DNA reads TGCAGTGCTTTACAGGGAGTAGGAGAAAAACTGTTTTTT. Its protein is CSALQGVGEKLFF.

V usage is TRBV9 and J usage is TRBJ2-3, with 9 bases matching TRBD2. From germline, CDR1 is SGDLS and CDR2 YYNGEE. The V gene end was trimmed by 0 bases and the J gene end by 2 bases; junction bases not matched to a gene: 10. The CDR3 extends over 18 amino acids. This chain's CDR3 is CASSVDIRASGNTDTQYF. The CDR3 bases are TGTGCCAGCAGCGTAGACATCAGGGCTAGCGGGAACACAGATACGCAGTATTTT. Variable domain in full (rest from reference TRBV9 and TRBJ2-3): DSGVTQTPKHLITATGQRVTLRCSPRSGDLSVYWYQQSLDQGLQFLIQYYNGEERAKGNILERFSAQQFPDLHSELNLSSLELGDSALYFCASSVDIRASGNTDTQYFGPGTRLTVL.

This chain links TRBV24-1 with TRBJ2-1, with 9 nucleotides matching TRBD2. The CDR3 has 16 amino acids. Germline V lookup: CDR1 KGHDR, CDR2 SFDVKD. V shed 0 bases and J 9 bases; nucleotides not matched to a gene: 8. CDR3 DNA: TGTGCCACCAGTGATTTGAAAGCGGGAGGTTGGGGTGAGCAGTTCTTC. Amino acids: CATSDLKAGGWGEQFF.

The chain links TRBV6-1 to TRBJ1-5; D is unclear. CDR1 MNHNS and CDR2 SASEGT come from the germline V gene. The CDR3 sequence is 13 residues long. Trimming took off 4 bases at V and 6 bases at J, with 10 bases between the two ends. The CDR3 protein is CASSAQDFQPQHF. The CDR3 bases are TGTGCCAGCAGTGCCCAGGATTTTCAGCCCCAGCATTTT.

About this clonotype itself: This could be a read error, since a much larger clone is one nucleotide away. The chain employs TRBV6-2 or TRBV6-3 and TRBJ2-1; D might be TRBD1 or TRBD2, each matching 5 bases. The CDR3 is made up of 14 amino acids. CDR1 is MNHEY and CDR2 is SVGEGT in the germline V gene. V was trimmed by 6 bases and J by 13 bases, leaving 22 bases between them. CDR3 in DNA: TGTGCCAGCAGAGAACGGACAACCAGGGAGACCCAGTTCTTC. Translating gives CASRERTTRETQFF.

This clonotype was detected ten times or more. CDR3 protein: CSATDRGSSGGHEQYF. The CDR3 nucleotides read TGCAGTGCTACAGACAGGGGGTCTAGCGGGGGCCACGAGCAGTACTTC. The chain links TRBV20-1 to TRBJ2-7; D is perhaps TRBD2 (10 bases). The germline gives CDR1 DFQATT, CDR2 SNEGSKA (reference sequence). Trimming left V 4 bases short and J 5 bases short, with 24 bases between. The CDR3 length is 16 residues.

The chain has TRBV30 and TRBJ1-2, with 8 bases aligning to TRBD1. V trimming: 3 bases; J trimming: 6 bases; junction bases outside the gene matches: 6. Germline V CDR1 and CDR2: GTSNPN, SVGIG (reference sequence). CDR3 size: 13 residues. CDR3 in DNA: TGTGCCTGGAGCTCGGACAGGGACAATGGCTACACCTTC. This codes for CAWSSDRDNGYTF.

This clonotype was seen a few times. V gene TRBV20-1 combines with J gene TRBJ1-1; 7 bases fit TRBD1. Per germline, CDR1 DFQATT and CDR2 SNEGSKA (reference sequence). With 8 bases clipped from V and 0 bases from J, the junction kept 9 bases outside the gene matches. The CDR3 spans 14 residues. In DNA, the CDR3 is TGCAGTCTCCCCCGGGGACAGCTGAACACTGAAGCTTTCTTT. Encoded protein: CSLPRGQLNTEAFF.

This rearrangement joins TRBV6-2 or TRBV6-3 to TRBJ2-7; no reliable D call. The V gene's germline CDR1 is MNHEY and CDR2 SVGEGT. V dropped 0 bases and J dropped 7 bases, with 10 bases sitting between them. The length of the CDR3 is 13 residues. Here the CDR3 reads CASSYSDLNEQYF. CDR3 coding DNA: TGTGCCAGCAGTTACTCCGACCTAAATGAGCAGTACTTC.

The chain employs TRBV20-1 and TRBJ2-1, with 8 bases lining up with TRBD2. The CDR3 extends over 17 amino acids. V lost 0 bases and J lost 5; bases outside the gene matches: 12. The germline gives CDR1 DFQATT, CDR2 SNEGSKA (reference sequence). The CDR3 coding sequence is TGCAGTGCTAGAGATACGGGGGGGACCGACCCACACAATGAGCAGTTCTTC. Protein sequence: CSARDTGGTDPHNEQFF.

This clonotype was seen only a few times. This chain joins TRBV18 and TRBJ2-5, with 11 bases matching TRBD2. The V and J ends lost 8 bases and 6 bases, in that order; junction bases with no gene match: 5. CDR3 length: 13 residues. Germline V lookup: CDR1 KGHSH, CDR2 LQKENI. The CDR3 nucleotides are TGTGCCAGCGGTGGGACTAGCGGAAAGACCCAGTACTTC. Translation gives CASGGTSGKTQYF.

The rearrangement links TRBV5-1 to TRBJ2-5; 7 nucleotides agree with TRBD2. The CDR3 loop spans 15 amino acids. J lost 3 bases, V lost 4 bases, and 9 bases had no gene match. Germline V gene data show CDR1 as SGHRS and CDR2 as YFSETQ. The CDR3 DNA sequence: TGCGCCAGCAGCCCCAGCGGGGAGCCCGAAGAGACCCAGTACTTC. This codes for CASSPSGEPEETQYF.

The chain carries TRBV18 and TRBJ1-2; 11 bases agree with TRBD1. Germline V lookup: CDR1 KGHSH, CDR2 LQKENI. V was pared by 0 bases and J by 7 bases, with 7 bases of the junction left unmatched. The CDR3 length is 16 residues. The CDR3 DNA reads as TGTGCCAGCTCACCACCTTCCCGGACAGGGGGCTTTGGCTACACCTTC. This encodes CASSPPSRTGGFGYTF.

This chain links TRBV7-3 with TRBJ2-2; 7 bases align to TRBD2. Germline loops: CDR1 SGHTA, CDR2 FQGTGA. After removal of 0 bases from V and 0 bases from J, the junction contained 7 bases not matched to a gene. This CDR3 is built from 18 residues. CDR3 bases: TGTGCCAGCAGCTTAACCTCCACTAGCGAGACGAACACCGGGGAGCTGTTTTTT. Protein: CASSLTSTSETNTGELFF.

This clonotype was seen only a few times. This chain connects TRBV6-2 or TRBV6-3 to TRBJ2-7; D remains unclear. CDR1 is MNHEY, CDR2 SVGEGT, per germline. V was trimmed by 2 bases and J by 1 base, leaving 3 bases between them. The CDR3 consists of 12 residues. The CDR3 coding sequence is TGTGCCAGCAGTTACCCTTCCTACGAGCAGTACTTC. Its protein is CASSYPSYEQYF.

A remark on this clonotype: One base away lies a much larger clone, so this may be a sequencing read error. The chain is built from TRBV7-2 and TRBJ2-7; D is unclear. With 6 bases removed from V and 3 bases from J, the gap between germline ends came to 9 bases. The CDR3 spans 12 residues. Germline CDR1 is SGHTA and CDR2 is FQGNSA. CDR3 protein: CASRPARYEQYF. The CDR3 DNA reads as TGTGCCAGCAGGCCAGCTCGCTACGAGCAGTACTTC.

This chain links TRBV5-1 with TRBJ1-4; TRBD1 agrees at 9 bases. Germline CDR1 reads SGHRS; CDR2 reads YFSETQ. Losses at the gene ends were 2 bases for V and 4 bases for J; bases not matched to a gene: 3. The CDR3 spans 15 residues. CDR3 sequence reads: CASSLPTGGNEKLFF. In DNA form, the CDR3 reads TGCGCCAGCAGCTTACCGACAGGGGGTAATGAAAAACTGTTTTTT.

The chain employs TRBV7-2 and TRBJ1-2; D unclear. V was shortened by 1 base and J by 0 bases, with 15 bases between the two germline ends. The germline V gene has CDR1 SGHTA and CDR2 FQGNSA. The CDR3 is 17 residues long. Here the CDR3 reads CASSLGISWTSNYGYTF. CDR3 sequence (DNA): TGTGCCAGCAGCTTAGGAATTAGTTGGACGTCTAACTATGGCTACACCTTC.

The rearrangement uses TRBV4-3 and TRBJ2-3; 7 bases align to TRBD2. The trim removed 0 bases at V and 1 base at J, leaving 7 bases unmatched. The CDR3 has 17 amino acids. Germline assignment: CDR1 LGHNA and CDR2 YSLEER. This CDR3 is CASSQDGTGGRTDTQYF. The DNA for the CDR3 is TGCGCCAGCAGCCAAGATGGGACGGGAGGACGCACAGATACGCAGTATTTT.

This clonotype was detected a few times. CDR3 DNA sequence: TGCAGTGCCTACAACAGGGGACCCTACGAGCAGTACTTC. Residues: CSAYNRGPYEQYF. The chain links TRBV20-1 to TRBJ2-7; 7 bases match TRBD1. V gave up 6 bases and J gave up 2 bases; unmatched junction bases: 7. This CDR3 has 13 amino acids. Per the germline V gene, CDR1 is DFQATT and CDR2 is SNEGSKA (reference sequence).

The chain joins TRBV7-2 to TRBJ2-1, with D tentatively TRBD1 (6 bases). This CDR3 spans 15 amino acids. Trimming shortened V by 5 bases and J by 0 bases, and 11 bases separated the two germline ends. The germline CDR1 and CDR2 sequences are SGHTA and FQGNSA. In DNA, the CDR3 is TGTGCCAGCAGCGTGGACAGAAACTCCTACAATGAGCAGTTCTTC. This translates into CASSVDRNSYNEQFF. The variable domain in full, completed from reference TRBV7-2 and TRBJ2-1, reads GAGVSQSPSNKVTEKGKDVELRCDPISGHTALYWYRQSLGQGLEFLIYFQGNSAPDKSGLPSDRFSAERTGGSVSTLTIQRTQQEDSAVYLCASSVDRNSYNEQFFGPGTRLTVL.

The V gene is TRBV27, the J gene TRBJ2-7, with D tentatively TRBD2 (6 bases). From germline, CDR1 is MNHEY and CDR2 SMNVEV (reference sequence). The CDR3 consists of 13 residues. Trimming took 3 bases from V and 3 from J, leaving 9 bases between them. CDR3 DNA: TGTGCCAGCAGTTTCAGGCGGGACTACGAGCAGTACTTC. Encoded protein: CASSFRRDYEQYF.

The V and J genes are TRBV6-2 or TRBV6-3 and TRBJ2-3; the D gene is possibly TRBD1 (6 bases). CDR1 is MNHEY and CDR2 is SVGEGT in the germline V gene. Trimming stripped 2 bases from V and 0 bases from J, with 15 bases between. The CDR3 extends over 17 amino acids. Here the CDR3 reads CASSYRTGKASTDTQYF. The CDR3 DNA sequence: TGTGCCAGCAGTTACCGTACAGGGAAGGCTAGCACAGATACGCAGTATTTT.

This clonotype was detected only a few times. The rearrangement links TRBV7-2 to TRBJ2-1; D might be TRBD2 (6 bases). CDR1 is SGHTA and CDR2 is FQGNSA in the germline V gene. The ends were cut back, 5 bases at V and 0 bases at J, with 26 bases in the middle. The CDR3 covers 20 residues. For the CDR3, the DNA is TGTGCCAGCAGCCGAACCCCTCCCGGGCTAGCGATTAGCTCCTACAATGAGCAGTTCTTC. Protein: CASSRTPPGLAISSYNEQFF.

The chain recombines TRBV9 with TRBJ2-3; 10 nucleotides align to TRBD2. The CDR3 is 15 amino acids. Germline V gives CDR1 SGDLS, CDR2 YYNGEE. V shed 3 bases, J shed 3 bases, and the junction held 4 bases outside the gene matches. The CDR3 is CASSASGSWTDTQYF. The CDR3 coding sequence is TGTGCCAGCAGCGCTAGCGGGAGCTGGACAGATACGCAGTATTTT.

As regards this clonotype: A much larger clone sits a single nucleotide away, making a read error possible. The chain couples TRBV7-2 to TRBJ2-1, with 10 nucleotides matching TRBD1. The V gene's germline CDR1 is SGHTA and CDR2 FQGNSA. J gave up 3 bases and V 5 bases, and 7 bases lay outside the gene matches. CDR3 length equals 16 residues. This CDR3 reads CASSAWGTGVYNEQFF. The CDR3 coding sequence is TGTGCCAGCAGCGCCTGGGGGACAGGGGTCTACAATGAGCAGTTCTTC. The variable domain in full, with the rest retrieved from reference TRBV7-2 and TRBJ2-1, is GAGVSQSPSNKVTEKGKDVELRCDPISGHTALYWYRQSLGQGLEFLIYFQGNSAPDKSGLPSDRFSAERTGGSVSTLTIQRTQQEDSAVYLCASSAWGTGVYNEQFFGPGTRLTVL.